Listed here is a single T cell receptor (beta chain). What it recognizes is unknown. These data come from a study of CD4 T cells in relation to SARS-CoV-2 and coronaviruses. Broader study findings: Monoreactive clones expanded significantly more to SARS-CoV-2 than crossreactive clones did. This crossreactivity analysis covered spike protein alone, no other viral proteins.

This CDR3 contains 16 residues. The V gene end was trimmed by 0 bases and the J gene end by 6 bases; junction bases not matched to a gene: 5. Germline CDR1 and CDR2: SGHVS and FQNEAQ. CD4+ T cells from unexposed donors were obtained before the COVID-19 pandemic (2011-2018). TCRdb's copy holds only in-frame clones and misses some; the assay was immunoSEQ multiplex PCR. The table lists around 65,000 clones, about 90% of them singletons. This rearrangement joins TRBV7-8 to TRBJ2-1, with 10 bases aligning to TRBD2. Source material: memory CD4+ T cells from PBMCs. This receptor was obtained from a human donor in good health. For the CDR3, the DNA is TGTGCCAGCAGCTTAGCGGGGCTAGCGGGAGTCAATGAGCAGTTCTTC. It codes for CASSLAGLAGVNEQFF. The full variable domain, with the rest looked up from reference TRBV7-8 and TRBJ2-1, is GAGVSQSPRYKVAKRGQDVALRCDPISGHVSLFWYQQALGQGPEFLTYFQNEAQLDKSGLPSDRFFAERPEGSVSTLKIQRTQQEDSAVYLCASSLAGLAGVNEQFFGPGTRLTVL.